This section outlines one TCR beta chain sequence together with its context. The CDR3 totals 15 residues. CDR1 is SNHLY and CDR2 is FYNNEI in the germline V gene. The germline V and J ends were trimmed by 0 bases and 4 bases, with 10 bases remaining between them. Profiling relied on immunoSEQ multiplex PCR, and the TCRdb table lists in-frame clones only, not all of them. Of approximately 300,000 clones listed, about 80% were seen once; the top ten hold roughly 7%. The source of the sample is a study of cytotoxic CD8 clonotypes in ibrutinib-treated CLL. Study at large: Overall, 25 or so responses were partial and 2 complete; following median 68 months, roughly 14 patients stayed remitted and 12 progressed. On average, over 90,000 productive rearrangements and some 240,000 productive templates per sample. Specimens for response were gathered following a median around a year of therapy, spanning 6 to 36.

About 2 micrograms of genomic DNA came from cryopreserved PBMCs for TCR beta libraries. The source is a human donor with chronic lymphocytic leukemia. The chain combines TRBV2 with TRBJ2-1; D gene ambiguous. The sample here was PBMCs, taken before ibrutinib treatment. DNA of the CDR3: TGTGCCAGCAGTGAAGCGAGGAGTGGTTACAATGAGCAGTTCTTC. Its translation: CASSEARSGYNEQFF.